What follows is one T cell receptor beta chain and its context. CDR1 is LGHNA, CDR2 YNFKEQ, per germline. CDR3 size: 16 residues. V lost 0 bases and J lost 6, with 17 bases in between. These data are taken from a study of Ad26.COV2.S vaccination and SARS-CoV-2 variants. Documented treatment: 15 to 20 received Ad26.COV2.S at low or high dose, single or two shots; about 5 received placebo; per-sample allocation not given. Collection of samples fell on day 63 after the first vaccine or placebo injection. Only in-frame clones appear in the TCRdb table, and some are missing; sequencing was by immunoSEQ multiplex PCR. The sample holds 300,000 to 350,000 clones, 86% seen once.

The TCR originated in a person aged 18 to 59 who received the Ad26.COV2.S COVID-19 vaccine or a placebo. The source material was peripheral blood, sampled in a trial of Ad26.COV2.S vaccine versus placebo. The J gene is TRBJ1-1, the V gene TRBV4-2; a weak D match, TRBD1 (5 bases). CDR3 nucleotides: TGTGCCAGCAGCCAAGATACCGTCGGGGGGGGTCCTGAAGCTTTCTTT. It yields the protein CASSQDTVGGGPEAFF.